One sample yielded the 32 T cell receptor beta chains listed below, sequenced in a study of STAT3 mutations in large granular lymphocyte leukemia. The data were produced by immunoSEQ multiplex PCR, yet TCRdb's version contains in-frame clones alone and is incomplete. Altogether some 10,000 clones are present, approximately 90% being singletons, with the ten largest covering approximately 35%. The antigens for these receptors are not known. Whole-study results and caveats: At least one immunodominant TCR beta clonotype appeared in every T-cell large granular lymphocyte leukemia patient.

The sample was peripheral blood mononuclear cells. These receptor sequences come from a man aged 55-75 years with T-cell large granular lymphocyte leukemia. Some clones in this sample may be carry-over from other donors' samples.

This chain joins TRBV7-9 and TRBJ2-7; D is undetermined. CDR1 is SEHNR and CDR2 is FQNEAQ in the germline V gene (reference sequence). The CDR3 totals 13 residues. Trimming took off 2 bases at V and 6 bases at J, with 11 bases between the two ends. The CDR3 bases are TGTGCCAGCAGCTTAAGCCCCGCGGTCGAGCAGTACTTC. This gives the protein CASSLSPAVEQYF. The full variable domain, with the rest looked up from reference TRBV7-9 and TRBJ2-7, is DTGVSQNPRHKITKRGQNVTFRCDPISEHNRLYWYRQTLGQGPEFLTYFQNEAQLEKSRLLSDRFSAERPKGSFSTLEIQRTEQGDSAMYLCASSLSPAVEQYFGPGTRLTVT.

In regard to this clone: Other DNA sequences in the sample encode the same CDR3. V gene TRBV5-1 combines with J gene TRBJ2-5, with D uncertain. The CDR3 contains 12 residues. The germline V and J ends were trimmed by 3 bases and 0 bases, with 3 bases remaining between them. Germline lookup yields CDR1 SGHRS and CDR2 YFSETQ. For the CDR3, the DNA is TGCGCCAGCAGCTGGGACCAAGAGACCCAGTACTTC. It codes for CASSWDQETQYF.

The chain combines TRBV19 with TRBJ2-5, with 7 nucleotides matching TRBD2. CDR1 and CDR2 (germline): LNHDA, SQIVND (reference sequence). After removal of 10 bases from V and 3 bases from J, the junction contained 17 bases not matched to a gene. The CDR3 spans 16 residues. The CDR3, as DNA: TGTGCCACCTCGGAGCGGGGAGGAGGGTTAAAAGAGACCCAGTACTTC. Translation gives CATSERGGGLKETQYF.

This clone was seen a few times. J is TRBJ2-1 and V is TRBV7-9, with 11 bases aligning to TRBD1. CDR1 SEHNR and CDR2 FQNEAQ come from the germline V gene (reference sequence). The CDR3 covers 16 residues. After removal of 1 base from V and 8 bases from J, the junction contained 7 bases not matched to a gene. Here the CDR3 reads CASSLGGTGGFDEQFF. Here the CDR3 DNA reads TGTGCCAGCAGCTTAGGAGGGACAGGGGGATTTGATGAGCAGTTCTTC.

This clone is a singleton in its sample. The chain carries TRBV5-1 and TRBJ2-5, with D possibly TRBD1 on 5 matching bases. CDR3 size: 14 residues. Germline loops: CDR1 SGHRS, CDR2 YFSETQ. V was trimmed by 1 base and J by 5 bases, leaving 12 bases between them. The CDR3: CASSLYAGWETQYF. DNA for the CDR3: TGCGCCAGCAGCTTGTATGCAGGGTGGGAGACCCAGTACTTC.

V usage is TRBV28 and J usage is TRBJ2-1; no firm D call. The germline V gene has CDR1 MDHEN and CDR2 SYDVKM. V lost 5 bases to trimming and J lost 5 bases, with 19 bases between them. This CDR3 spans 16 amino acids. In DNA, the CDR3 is TGTGCCAGCAGTGCGCCCCAAATAGGCCGCAACAATGAGCAGTTCTTC. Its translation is CASSAPQIGRNNEQFF.

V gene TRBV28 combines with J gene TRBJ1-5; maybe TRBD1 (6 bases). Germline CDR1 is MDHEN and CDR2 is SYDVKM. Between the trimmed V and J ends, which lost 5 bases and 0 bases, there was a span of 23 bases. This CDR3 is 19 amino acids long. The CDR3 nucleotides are TGTGCCAGCAGTCCTCCTTACGGGACAAATGTCGGTAGCAATCAGCCCCAGCATTTT. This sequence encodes CASSPPYGTNVGSNQPQHF.

CDR3: CASSLEARTGGANVLTF. CDR3 nucleotide sequence: TGTGCCAGCAGTTTAGAGGCTCGGACGGGCGGGGCCAACGTCCTGACTTTC. This chain links TRBV28 with TRBJ2-6; D is uncertain. The V end lost 2 bases, the J end lost 4 bases, and 15 bases lay between the germline ends. Germline values: CDR1 MDHEN, CDR2 SYDVKM. The CDR3 contains 17 residues.

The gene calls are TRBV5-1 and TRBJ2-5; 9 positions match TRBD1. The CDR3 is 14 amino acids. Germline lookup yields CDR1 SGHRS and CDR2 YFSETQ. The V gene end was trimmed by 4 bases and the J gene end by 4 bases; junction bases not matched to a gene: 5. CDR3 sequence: CASSRPGQGETQYF. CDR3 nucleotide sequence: TGCGCCAGCAGCCGCCCGGGACAGGGAGAGACCCAGTACTTC.

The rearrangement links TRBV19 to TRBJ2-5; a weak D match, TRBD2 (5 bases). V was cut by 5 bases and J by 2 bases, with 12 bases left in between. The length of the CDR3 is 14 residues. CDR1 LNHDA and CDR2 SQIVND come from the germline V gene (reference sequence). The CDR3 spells CASSRGLLQETQYF. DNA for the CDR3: TGTGCCAGTAGTCGAGGACTCCTACAAGAGACCCAGTACTTC.

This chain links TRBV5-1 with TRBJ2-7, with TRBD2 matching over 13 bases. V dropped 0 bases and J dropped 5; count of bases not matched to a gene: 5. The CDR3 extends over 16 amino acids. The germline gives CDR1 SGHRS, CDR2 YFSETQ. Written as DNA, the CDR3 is TGCGCCAGCAGCTTGGGCCAACTAGCGGGAGGGGACGAGCAGTACTTC. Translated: CASSLGQLAGGDEQYF.

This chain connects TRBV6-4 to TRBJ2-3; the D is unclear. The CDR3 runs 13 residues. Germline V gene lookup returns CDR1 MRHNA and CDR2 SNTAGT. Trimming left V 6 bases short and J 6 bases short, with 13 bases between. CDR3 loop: CASSLDELDTQYF. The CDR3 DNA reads TGTGCCAGCAGCCTGGACGAGCTGGATACGCAGTATTTT.

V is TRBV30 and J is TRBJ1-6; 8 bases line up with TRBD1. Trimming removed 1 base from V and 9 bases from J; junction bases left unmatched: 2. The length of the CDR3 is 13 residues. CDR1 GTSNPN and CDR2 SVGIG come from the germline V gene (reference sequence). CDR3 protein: CAWSGTGTSPLHF. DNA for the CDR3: TGTGCCTGGAGTGGGACAGGGACTTCACCCCTCCACTTT.

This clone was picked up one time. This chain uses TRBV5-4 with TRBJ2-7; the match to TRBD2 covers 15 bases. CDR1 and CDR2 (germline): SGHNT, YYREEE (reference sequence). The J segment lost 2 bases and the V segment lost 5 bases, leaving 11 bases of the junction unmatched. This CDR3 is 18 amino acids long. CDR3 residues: CASSSPGLAGGEPYEQYF. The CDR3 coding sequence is TGTGCCAGCAGTTCCCCGGGACTAGCGGGAGGTGAACCCTACGAGCAGTACTTC.

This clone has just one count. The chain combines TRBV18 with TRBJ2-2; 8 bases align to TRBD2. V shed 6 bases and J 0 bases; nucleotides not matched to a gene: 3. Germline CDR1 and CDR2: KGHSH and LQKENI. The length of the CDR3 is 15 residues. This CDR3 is CASSMGLANTGELFF. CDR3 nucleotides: TGTGCCAGCTCGATGGGACTAGCGAACACCGGGGAGCTGTTTTTT.

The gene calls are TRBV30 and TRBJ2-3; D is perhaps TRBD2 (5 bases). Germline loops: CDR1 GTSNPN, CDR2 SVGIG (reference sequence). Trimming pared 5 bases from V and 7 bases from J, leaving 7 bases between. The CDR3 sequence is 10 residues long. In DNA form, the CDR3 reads TGTGCCTGGGGGAGTAATACGCAGTATTTT. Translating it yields CAWGSNTQYF.

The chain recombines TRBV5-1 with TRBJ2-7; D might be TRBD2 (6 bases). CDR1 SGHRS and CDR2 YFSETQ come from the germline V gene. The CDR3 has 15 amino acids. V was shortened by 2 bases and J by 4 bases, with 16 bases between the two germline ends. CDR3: CASSLDGSSPYEQYF. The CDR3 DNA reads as TGCGCCAGCAGCTTAGACGGGAGTTCGCCTTACGAGCAGTACTTC. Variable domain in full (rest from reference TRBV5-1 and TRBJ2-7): KAGVTQTPRYLIKTRGQQVTLSCSPISGHRSVSWYQQTPGQGLQFLFEYFSETQRNKGNFPGRFSGRQFSNSRSEMNVSTLELGDSALYLCASSLDGSSPYEQYFGPGTRLTVT.

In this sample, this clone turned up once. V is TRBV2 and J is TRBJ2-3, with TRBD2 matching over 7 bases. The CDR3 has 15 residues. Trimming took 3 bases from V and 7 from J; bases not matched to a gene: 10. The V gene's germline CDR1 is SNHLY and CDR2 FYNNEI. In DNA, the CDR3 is TGTGCCAGCAGTGACCCGGGACTAAGGACCCATACGCAGTATTTT. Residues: CASSDPGLRTHTQYF.

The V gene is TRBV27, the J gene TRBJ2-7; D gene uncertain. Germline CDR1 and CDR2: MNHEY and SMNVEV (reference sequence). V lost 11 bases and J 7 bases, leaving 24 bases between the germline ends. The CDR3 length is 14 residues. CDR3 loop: CASSPQRTILEQYF. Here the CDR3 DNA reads TGTGCCTCCTCACCGCAGAGGACCATTTTGGAGCAGTACTTC.

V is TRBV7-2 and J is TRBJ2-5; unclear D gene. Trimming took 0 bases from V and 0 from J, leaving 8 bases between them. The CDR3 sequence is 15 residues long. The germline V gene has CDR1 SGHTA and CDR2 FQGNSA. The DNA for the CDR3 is TGTGCCAGCAGCTTAGCGGGATCGTACCAAGAGACCCAGTACTTC. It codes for CASSLAGSYQETQYF.

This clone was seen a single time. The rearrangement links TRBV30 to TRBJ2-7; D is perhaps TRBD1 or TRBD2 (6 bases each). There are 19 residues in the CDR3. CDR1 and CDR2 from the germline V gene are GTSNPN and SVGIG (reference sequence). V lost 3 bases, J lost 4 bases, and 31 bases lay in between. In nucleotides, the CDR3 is TGTGCCTGGAGCCGCTGGGGGCTACCACAATGGGGGGAGGCATACGAGCAGTACTTC. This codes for CAWSRWGLPQWGEAYEQYF.

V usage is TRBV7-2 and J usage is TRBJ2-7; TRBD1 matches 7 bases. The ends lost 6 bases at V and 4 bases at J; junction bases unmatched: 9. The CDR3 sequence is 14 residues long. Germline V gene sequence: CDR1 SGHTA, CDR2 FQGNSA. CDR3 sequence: CASSTGTVLYEQYF. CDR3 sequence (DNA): TGTGCCAGCAGTACCGGGACAGTATTATACGAGCAGTACTTC. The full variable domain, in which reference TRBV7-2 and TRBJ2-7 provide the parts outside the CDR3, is GAGVSQSPSNKVTEKGKDVELRCDPISGHTALYWYRQSLGQGLEFLIYFQGNSAPDKSGLPSDRFSAERTGGSVSTLTIQRTQQEDSAVYLCASSTGTVLYEQYFGPGTRLTVT.

The CDR3 is CASSLTGRESNEKLFF. CDR3 in DNA: TGTGCCAGCAGCCTAACAGGGAGGGAGAGTAATGAAAAACTGTTTTTT. The J gene is TRBJ1-4, the V gene TRBV5-4, with D possibly being TRBD1 (6 bases). Germline CDR1 reads SGHNT; CDR2 reads YYREEE (reference sequence). This CDR3 region has 16 residues. Trimming removed 4 bases from V and 4 bases from J, with 17 bases in between. The variable domain in full, completed from reference TRBV5-4 and TRBJ1-4, reads ETGVTQSPTHLIKTRGQQVTLRCSSQSGHNTVSWYQQALGQGPQFIFQYYREEENGRGNFPPRFSGLQFPNYSSELNVNALELDDSALYLCASSLTGRESNEKLFFGSGTQLSVL.

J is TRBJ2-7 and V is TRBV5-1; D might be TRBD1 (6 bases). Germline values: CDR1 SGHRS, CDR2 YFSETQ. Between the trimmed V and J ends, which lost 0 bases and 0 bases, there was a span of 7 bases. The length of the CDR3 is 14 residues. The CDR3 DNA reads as TGCGCCAGCAGCTTGGGGACAGCCTCCTACGAGCAGTACTTC. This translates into CASSLGTASYEQYF.

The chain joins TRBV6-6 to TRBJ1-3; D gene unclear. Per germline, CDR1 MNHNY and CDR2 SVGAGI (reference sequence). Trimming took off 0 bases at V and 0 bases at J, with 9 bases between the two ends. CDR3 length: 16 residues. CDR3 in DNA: TGTGCCAGCAGTTACTCCCACGGTAACTCTGGAAACACCATATATTTT. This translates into CASSYSHGNSGNTIYF.

CDR3 loop: CASRTERQGPSYEQYF. CDR3 sequence (DNA): TGTGCCAGCAGAACCGAAAGGCAGGGGCCCTCCTACGAGCAGTACTTC. The chain couples TRBV27 to TRBJ2-7; tentatively, D is TRBD1 (6 bases). The CDR3 length is 16 residues. V was clipped by 6 bases and J by 0 bases, with 18 bases between them. Germline CDR1 is MNHEY and CDR2 is SMNVEV (reference sequence).

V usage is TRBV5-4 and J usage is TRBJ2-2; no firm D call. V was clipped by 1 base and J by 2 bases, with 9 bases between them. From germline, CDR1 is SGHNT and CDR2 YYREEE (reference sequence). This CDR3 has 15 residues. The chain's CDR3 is CASSLQKFNTGELFF. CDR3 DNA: TGTGCCAGCAGCTTGCAAAAATTTAACACCGGGGAGCTGTTTTTT. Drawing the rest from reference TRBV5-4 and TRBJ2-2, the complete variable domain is ETGVTQSPTHLIKTRGQQVTLRCSSQSGHNTVSWYQQALGQGPQFIFQYYREEENGRGNFPPRFSGLQFPNYSSELNVNALELDDSALYLCASSLQKFNTGELFFGEGSRLTVL.

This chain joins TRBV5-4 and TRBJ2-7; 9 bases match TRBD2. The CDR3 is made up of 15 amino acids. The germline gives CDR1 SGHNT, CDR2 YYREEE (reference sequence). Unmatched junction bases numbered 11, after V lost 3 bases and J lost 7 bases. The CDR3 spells CASSSLREGLGEQYF. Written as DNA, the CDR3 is TGTGCCAGCAGCTCGTTGCGGGAGGGCCTGGGAGAGCAGTACTTC.

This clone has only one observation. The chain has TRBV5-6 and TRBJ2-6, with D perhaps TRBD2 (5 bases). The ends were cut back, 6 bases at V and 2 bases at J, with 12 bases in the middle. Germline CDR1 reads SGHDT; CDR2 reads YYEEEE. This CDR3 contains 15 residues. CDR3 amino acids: CASTGWGAGANVLTF. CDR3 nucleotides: TGTGCCAGCACCGGATGGGGAGCTGGGGCCAACGTCCTGACTTTC.

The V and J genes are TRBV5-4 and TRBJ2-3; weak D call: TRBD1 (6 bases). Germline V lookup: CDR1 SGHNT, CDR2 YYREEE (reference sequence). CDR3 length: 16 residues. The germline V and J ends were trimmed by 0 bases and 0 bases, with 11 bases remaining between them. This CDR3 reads CASSLGAGVSTDTQYF. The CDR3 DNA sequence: TGTGCCAGCAGCTTGGGGGCAGGGGTAAGCACAGATACGCAGTATTTT. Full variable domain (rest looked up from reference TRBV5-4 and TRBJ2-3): ETGVTQSPTHLIKTRGQQVTLRCSSQSGHNTVSWYQQALGQGPQFIFQYYREEENGRGNFPPRFSGLQFPNYSSELNVNALELDDSALYLCASSLGAGVSTDTQYFGPGTRLTVL.

The CDR3 loop is CAIRGEQYF. The CDR3 DNA sequence: TGTGCCATCCGGGGCGAGCAGTACTTC. The genes are TRBV10-3 and TRBJ2-7, with TRBD2 as a possible D gene (5 bases). V was pared by 8 bases and J by 6 bases, with 5 bases between. CDR1 and CDR2 (germline): ENHRY, SYGVKD. The CDR3 length is 9 residues.

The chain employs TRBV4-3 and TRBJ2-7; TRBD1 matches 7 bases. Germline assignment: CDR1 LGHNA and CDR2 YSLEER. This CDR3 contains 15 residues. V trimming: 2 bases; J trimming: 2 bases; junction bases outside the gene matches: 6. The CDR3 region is CASSQRRGTAYEQYF. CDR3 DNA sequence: TGCGCCAGCAGCCAAAGAAGGGGGACAGCCTACGAGCAGTACTTC.